This TCR beta chain was found in a study of blood T cell repertoires in COVID-19. Study-level background: Acute-phase and convalescent COVID-19 samples originated in the United States, Italy and Spain. Sources were T cells, B-cell-depleted T cells, or PBMCs; the material itself was cDNA or gDNA.

Assay: immunoSEQ multiplex PCR; the TCRdb copy retains only in-frame clones and omits some. The sample consists of around 380,000 clones, about 80% of them appearing once. This CDR3 has 16 residues. CDR1 SGHNT and CDR2 YYREEE come from the germline V gene (reference sequence). Trimming took 4 bases from V and 7 from J; bases not matched to a gene: 12. This clone was observed a few times. The genes are TRBV5-4 and TRBJ2-1; 9 nucleotides align to TRBD2. The sample consisted of peripheral blood. The source is a human donor with acute or convalescent COVID-19. The donor label of this sample is uncertain. CDR3 in amino acids: CASSRVGGGADNEQFF. For the CDR3, the DNA is TGTGCCAGCAGCAGGGTAGGCGGGGGGGCCGATAATGAGCAGTTCTTC. The full variable domain, in which reference TRBV5-4 and TRBJ2-1 provide the parts outside the CDR3, is ETGVTQSPTHLIKTRGQQVTLRCSSQSGHNTVSWYQQALGQGPQFIFQYYREEENGRGNFPPRFSGLQFPNYSSELNVNALELDDSALYLCASSRVGGGADNEQFFGPGTRLTVL.